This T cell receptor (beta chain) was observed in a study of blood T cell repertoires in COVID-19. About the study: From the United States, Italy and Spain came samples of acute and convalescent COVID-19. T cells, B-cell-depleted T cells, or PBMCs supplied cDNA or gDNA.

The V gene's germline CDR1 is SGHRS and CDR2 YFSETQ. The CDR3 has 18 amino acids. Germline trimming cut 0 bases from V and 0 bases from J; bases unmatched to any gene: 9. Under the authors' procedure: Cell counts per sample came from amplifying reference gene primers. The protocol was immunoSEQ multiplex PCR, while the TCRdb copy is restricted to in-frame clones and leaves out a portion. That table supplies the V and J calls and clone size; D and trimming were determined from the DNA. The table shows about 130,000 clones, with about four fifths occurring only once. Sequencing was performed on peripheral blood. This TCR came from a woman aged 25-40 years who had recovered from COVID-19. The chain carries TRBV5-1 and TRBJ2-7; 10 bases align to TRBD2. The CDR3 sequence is CASSLGPAGGSYSYEQYF. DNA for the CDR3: TGCGCCAGCAGCTTGGGGCCAGCGGGAGGGAGCTACTCCTACGAGCAGTACTTC.